This T cell receptor beta chain was sequenced for a study of OX40 agonist ivuxolimab in advanced cancers. Study summary: Patients undergoing dose escalation presented with hepatocellular carcinoma, melanoma, renal cell or head and neck cancer. Males comprised roughly four fifths of the group, whose mean age was about 61 years (range roughly 20 to 85). Partial responses occurred in three patients (one hepatocellular carcinoma, two cutaneous melanoma).

Germline V gene lookup returns CDR1 SGHRS and CDR2 YFSETQ. Trimming pared 6 bases from V and 5 bases from J, leaving 18 bases between. The CDR3 consists of 14 residues. Profiling relied on immunoSEQ multiplex PCR, and the TCRdb table lists in-frame clones only, not all of them. The sample shows fewer than 85,000 clones, approximately 90% of them seen only once. This TCR derives from an adult with an advanced solid tumor such as melanoma, head and neck, liver or kidney cancer. The input for sequencing was CD4+ or CD8+ T cells sorted from blood, taken in a trial of the OX40 agonist ivuxolimab. The chain combines TRBV5-1 with TRBJ2-7; no definite D call. The CDR3 DNA is TGCGCCAGCACCCCCAGCGTGGGGTTCAACGAGCAGTACTTC. This encodes CASTPSVGFNEQYF.